The next 12 T cell receptor beta chains were all read from a single sample in a study of Ad26.COV2.S vaccination and SARS-CoV-2 variants. Treatment meaning: about 20 received Ad26.COV2.S at low or high dose, single or two shots; about 5 received placebo; per-sample allocation not given. After the first vaccine or placebo injection, samples were drawn on day 63. Sequencing used immunoSEQ multiplex PCR; TCRdb keeps in-frame clones, though not all of them. The table records 300,000 to 350,000 clones, more than 70% of them present only once. The sequences come from peripheral blood, collected in a trial of Ad26.COV2.S vaccine versus placebo. These receptors all come from a person between 18 and 59 years old who received the Ad26.COV2.S COVID-19 vaccine or a placebo.

V gene TRBV19 combines with J gene TRBJ1-2; TRBD1 is a possible D gene (5 bases). V dropped 2 bases and J dropped 0 bases, with 10 bases sitting between them. This CDR3 comprises 15 residues. Germline V gene lookup returns CDR1 LNHDA and CDR2 SQIVND (reference sequence). Here the CDR3 DNA reads TGTGCCAGTAGTATACGGGGCCAAGCTAACTATGGCTACACCTTC. Translation: CASSIRGQANYGYTF.

This clone was observed a handful of times. The chain has TRBV7-3 and TRBJ1-1; 7 bases are shared with TRBD1. The CDR3 is 13 amino acids. Germline V lookup: CDR1 SGHTA, CDR2 FQGTGA. The V segment lost 5 bases and the J segment 10 bases; nucleotides outside the gene matches: 10. The CDR3 reads CASSKTPGGAAFF. The CDR3 nucleotides are TGTGCCAGCAGCAAGACGCCAGGGGGAGCAGCTTTCTTT.

The rearrangement joins TRBV6-5 to TRBJ1-2; the D is unclear. V was clipped by 0 bases and J by 1 base, with 9 bases between them. The germline V gene encodes CDR1 MNHEY and CDR2 SVGAGI. The CDR3 is 15 residues long. The chain's CDR3 is CASSYSIPNNYGYTF. The CDR3 DNA reads TGTGCCAGCAGTTACTCTATCCCCAATAACTATGGCTACACCTTC.

The chain couples TRBV3-1 (or the pseudogene TRBV3-2) to TRBJ1-2; 7 bases fit TRBD1. The V gene end was trimmed by 0 bases and the J gene end by 6 bases; junction bases not matched to a gene: 4. This CDR3 contains 14 residues. The germline CDR1 and CDR2 sequences are LGHDT and YNNKEL (reference sequence). The CDR3 region is CASSQDPGGNGYTF. The CDR3 DNA sequence: TGTGCCAGCAGCCAAGACCCAGGGGGGAATGGCTACACCTTC.

V is TRBV5-1 and J is TRBJ1-1, with 8 bases that match TRBD1. The germline V gene encodes CDR1 SGHRS and CDR2 YFSETQ. The CDR3 runs to 14 residues. The ends lost 4 bases at V and 1 base at J; junction bases unmatched: 3. Here the CDR3 reads CASSAGGSNTEAFF. DNA of the CDR3: TGCGCCAGCAGCGCAGGGGGCTCGAACACTGAAGCTTTCTTT.

The V gene is TRBV3-1 (or the pseudogene TRBV3-2), the J gene TRBJ1-5; D is uncertain. Germline-derived CDR1 and CDR2 are LGHDT and YNNKEL (reference sequence). V was cut by 2 bases and J by 5 bases, with 7 bases left in between. The length of the CDR3 is 13 residues. This CDR3 is CASSQYEHQPQHF. The CDR3 coding sequence is TGTGCCAGCAGCCAATATGAGCATCAGCCCCAGCATTTT.

In its sample, this clone was seen once. The chain recombines TRBV27 with TRBJ2-5; D perhaps matches TRBD2 (5 bases). The CDR3 contains 15 residues. V lost 4 bases to trimming and J lost 5 bases, with 17 bases between them. Germline CDR1 MNHEY, CDR2 SMNVEV (reference sequence). The chain's CDR3 is CASSSQDLPGETQYF. In nucleotides, the CDR3 is TGTGCCAGCAGTTCCCAGGACCTCCCGGGGGAGACCCAGTACTTC.

The chain uses TRBV11-2 and TRBJ1-3; 9 bases are shared with TRBD1. The CDR3 sequence is 15 residues long. Germline V CDR1 and CDR2: SGHAT, FQNNGV. Trimming removed 6 bases from V and 3 bases from J; junction bases left unmatched: 6. CDR3 region: CASRGDRVRGNTIYF. CDR3 coding DNA: TGTGCCAGCAGGGGGGACAGGGTGCGTGGAAACACCATATATTTT.

This chain connects TRBV18 to TRBJ2-3, with 7 positions matching TRBD2. This CDR3 comprises 15 residues. V dropped 3 bases and J dropped 1; count of bases not matched to a gene: 4. In germline, CDR1 is KGHSH, CDR2 LQKENI. The CDR3 nucleotides read TGTGCCAGCTCACCCCCGGGAGGAGGCACAGATACGCAGTATTTT. Its protein product is CASSPPGGGTDTQYF.

The CDR3 DNA is TGTGCCAGCAGCATCGGACTAGCGGGGGCCGATACGCAGTATTTT. Protein product: CASSIGLAGADTQYF. The V and J genes are TRBV5-8 and TRBJ2-3; TRBD2 matches 13 bases. Unmatched junction bases numbered 5, after V lost 4 bases and J lost 6 bases. Germline CDR1 SGHTS, CDR2 YDEGEE. CDR3 length: 15 residues.

V gene TRBV7-9 combines with J gene TRBJ2-7, with 8 bases matching TRBD2. The CDR3 loop spans 15 amino acids. J lost 5 bases, V lost 5 bases, and 11 bases had no gene match. The V gene's germline CDR1 is SEHNR and CDR2 FQNEAQ (reference sequence). CDR3 in DNA: TGTGCCAGCAGCCCTGCTAGGGCGGGGGGCCACGAGCAGTACTTC. Protein: CASSPARAGGHEQYF.

The rearrangement uses TRBV6-2 or TRBV6-3 and TRBJ2-1; a possible D gene is TRBD1 (6 bases). V lost 6 bases to trimming and J lost 5 bases, with 17 bases between them. CDR1 is MNHEY, CDR2 SVGEGT, per germline. The length of the CDR3 is 15 residues. The CDR3 DNA reads TGTGCCAGCAGCAAGGAGAGACAGGTCCACAATGAGCAGTTCTTC. Its protein product is CASSKERQVHNEQFF.